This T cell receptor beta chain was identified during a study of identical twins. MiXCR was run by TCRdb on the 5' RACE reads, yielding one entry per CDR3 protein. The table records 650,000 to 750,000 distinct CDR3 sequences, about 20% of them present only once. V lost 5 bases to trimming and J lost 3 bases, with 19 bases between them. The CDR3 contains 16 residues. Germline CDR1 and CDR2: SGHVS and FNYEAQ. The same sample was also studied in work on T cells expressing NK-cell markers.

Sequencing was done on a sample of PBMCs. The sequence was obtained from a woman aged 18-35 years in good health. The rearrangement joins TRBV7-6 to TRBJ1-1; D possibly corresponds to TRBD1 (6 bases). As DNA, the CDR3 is TGTGCCAGCAGCGAAGGGACATTTATTGGGTACACTGAAGCTTTCTTT. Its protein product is CASSEGTFIGYTEAFF.